These T cell receptor beta chains were read from a single sample in a study of T cells of healthy individuals. TCRdb independently ran MiXCR on the 5' RACE reads; one entry per CDR3 protein. This sample has 60,000 to 70,000 distinct CDR3 sequences, with around 16% found just once. The receptors come from a human donor in good health. Each CDR3 is given with its conserved first and last residue. The D gene is left open where the match is weak. Expanded clones are given a class, and other clones once, few, many or no size at all.

clone size	V gene	D gene	J gene	CDR3 DNA	CDR3 protein
.	TRBV20-1	TRBD2	TRBJ2-3	TGCAGTGCTAGACTAGCGGGGGGCATGGATACGCAGTATTTT	CSARLAGGMDTQYF
few	TRBV6-1	.	TRBJ2-2	TGTGCCAGCAGTGAAAGGAGATCGAACACCGGGGAGCTGTTTTTT	CASSERRSNTGELFF
.	TRBV12-3/TRBV12-4	.	TRBJ1-1	TGTGCCAGCAGATCCCTAGGGGGCACTGAAGCTTTCTTT	CASRSLGGTEAFF
.	TRBV7-2	.	TRBJ1-5	TGTGCCAGCACGGTCACGAGCAATCAGCCCCAGCATTTT	CASTVTSNQPQHF
many	TRBV12-3/TRBV12-4	.	TRBJ2-6	TGTGCCAGCAGCCCTTCCTCTGGGGCCAACGTCCTGACTTTC	CASSPSSGANVLTF
many	TRBV5-1	TRBD2	TRBJ2-7	TGCGCCAGCAGCCATGGACTAGCGGGAGCCCACGAGCAGTACTTC	CASSHGLAGAHEQYF
.	TRBV12-3/TRBV12-4	.	TRBJ2-3	TGTGCCAGCAGTTTATTGATCAGCCGGGGTACGCAGTATTTT	CASSLLISRGTQYF
many	TRBV12-3/TRBV12-4	.	TRBJ2-3	TGTGCCAGCCGCCGCACAGATACGCAGTATTTT	CASRRTDTQYF
.	TRBV7-8	.	TRBJ1-1	TGTGCCAGCAGCCCGACTGGGAACACTGAAGCTTTCTTT	CASSPTGNTEAFF
few	TRBV15	.	TRBJ2-5	TGTGCCACCAGCAGAGGCGATAGCGCATACCAAGAGACCCAGTACTTC	CATSRGDSAYQETQYF
many	TRBV5-5	TRBD2	TRBJ2-3	TGTGCCAGCAGCCCAAGGCCTAGCGGGAGTGCTACAGATACGCAGTATTTT	CASSPRPSGSATDTQYF
.	TRBV29-1	.	TRBJ2-7	TGCAGCGTCGTCGGGGTAGCGGAATACGAGCAGTACTTC	CSVVGVAEYEQYF
few	TRBV6-2/TRBV6-3	.	TRBJ2-2	TGTGCCAGCAGTTACTCGAGGGGGACCGGGGAGCTGTTTTTT	CASSYSRGTGELFF
.	TRBV20-1	TRBD2	TRBJ2-1	TGCAGTGCCACCTCTAGCGGGAGGGCCTGGGATGAGCAGTTCTTC	CSATSSGRAWDEQFF
.	TRBV11-2	.	TRBJ1-2	TGTGCCAGCAGCTTAGATCTTGGGACATCACAGGATCATGGCTACACCTTC	CASSLDLGTSQDHGYTF
few	TRBV5-1	.	TRBJ1-4	TGCGCCAGCAGCCTCGGGACACCAGGGAATGAAAAACTGTTTTTT	CASSLGTPGNEKLFF
many	TRBV18	TRBD2	TRBJ2-1	TGTGCCAGCTCTCCCGGGGGGTCGTGGGACAATGAGCAGTTCTTC	CASSPGGSWDNEQFF
few	TRBV28	.	TRBJ1-2	TGTGCCAGCAGTTCCCTAAACTATGGCTACACCTTC	CASSSLNYGYTF
few	TRBV10-2	.	TRBJ2-7	TGCGCCAGCAGTGAGACTAGTTTTGGAGTGGGCGAGCAGTACTTC	CASSETSFGVGEQYF